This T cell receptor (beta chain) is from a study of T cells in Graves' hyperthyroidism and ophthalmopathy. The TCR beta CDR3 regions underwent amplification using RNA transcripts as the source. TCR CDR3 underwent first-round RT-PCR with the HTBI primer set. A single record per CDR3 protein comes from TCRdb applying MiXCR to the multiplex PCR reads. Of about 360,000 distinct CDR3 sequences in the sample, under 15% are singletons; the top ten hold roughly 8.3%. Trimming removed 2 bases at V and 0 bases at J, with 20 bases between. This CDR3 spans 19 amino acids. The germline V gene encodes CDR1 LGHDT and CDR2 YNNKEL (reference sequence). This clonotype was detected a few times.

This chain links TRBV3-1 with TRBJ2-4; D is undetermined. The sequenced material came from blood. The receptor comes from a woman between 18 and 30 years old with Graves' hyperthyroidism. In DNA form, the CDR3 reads TGTGCCAGCAGCCAACGGAGTTCGCCGCAGCACCTAGCCAAAAACATTCAGTACTTC. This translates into CASSQRSSPQHLAKNIQYF.